The 16 T cell receptor beta chains listed next were all sequenced from one sample in a study of early T cells in non-severe SARS-CoV-2 infection. TCRdb re-called the 5' RACE reads through MiXCR, storing one row per CDR3 protein. Among approximately 69,000 distinct CDR3 sequences listed, 9.5% to 12% were seen once. The sequencing here drew on whole blood, taken at baseline. The source of these receptors is an adult who was a healthcare worker with PCR-confirmed SARS-CoV-2 infection or an uninfected control (not recorded which).

The genes are TRBV5-1 and TRBJ2-2, with a possible D match to TRBD1 (6 bases). The CDR3 totals 15 residues. Per the germline V gene, CDR1 is SGHRS and CDR2 is YFSETQ. Between the trimmed V and J ends, which lost 5 bases and 4 bases, there was a span of 15 bases. CDR3 nucleotide sequence: TGCGCCAGCAGGGAAGGACAGATAGGCACCGGGGAGCTGTTTTTT. Its translation: CASREGQIGTGELFF.

This clonotype has at least ten counts. CDR3 residues: CASSQDTGTGGDEQYF. The CDR3 nucleotides are TGTGCCAGCAGCCAGGACACCGGGACAGGGGGAGACGAGCAGTACTTC. The chain employs TRBV4-2 and TRBJ2-7, with 11 bases matching TRBD1. This CDR3 comprises 16 residues. In germline, CDR1 is LGHNA, CDR2 YNFKEQ. V shed 3 bases, J shed 5 bases, and the junction held 9 bases outside the gene matches.

CDR3 DNA sequence: TGCGCCAGCAGCTTGGCGAACGGGGAGGCGTTCAGGCTGTTTTTT. Translating gives CASSLANGEAFRLFF. The chain uses TRBV5-1 and TRBJ1-4; no clear D gene. The CDR3 extends over 15 amino acids. V was trimmed by 0 bases and J by 14 bases, leaving 20 bases between them. The V gene's germline CDR1 is SGHRS and CDR2 YFSETQ.

The rearrangement links TRBV7-8 to TRBJ1-1; D not resolved. The CDR3 is made up of 13 amino acids. CDR1 and CDR2 from the germline V gene are SGHVS and FQNEAQ. Trimming shortened V by 4 bases and J by 11 bases, and 17 bases separated the two germline ends. The CDR3 is CASSSQLDSAAFF. DNA of the CDR3: TGTGCCAGCAGCTCCCAGCTGGATAGCGCCGCTTTCTTT.

The chain couples TRBV7-6 to TRBJ2-2; TRBD2 matches 13 bases. The germline gives CDR1 SGHVS, CDR2 FNYEAQ. The trim removed 6 bases at V and 0 bases at J, leaving 10 bases unmatched. The CDR3 is 19 amino acids. The chain's CDR3 is CASSYRLAGGFANTGELFF. CDR3 coding DNA: TGTGCCAGCAGTTACCGACTAGCGGGGGGTTTCGCGAACACCGGGGAGCTGTTTTTT.

CDR3 DNA: TGTGCCAGCAGCCGGGACCCCCGTTCGTACAATGAGCAGTTCTTC. The encoded protein is CASSRDPRSYNEQFF. The V call is TRBV7-9, the J call TRBJ2-1; the D call may be TRBD1 or TRBD2 (5 bases each). Germline V gene sequence: CDR1 SEHNR, CDR2 FQNEAQ (reference sequence). V lost 5 bases and J 4 bases, leaving 15 bases between the germline ends. There are 15 residues in the CDR3. Based on the CDR3 plus reference TRBV7-9 and TRBJ2-1, the full variable domain is DTGVSQNPRHKITKRGQNVTFRCDPISEHNRLYWYRQTLGQGPEFLTYFQNEAQLEKSRLLSDRFSAERPKGSFSTLEIQRTEQGDSAMYLCASSRDPRSYNEQFFGPGTRLTVL.

This clonotype occurred a few times. J is TRBJ2-3 and V is TRBV20-1; 13 positions agree with TRBD2. The V gene's germline CDR1 is DFQATT and CDR2 SNEGSKA (reference sequence). V trimming: 0 bases; J trimming: 2 bases; junction bases outside the gene matches: 5. The CDR3 is made up of 17 amino acids. The CDR3 loop is CSARDPGTSGATDTQYF. The CDR3 region has the DNA TGCAGTGCTAGAGATCCCGGGACTAGCGGGGCCACAGATACGCAGTATTTT.

This clonotype came up many times. The chain uses TRBV30 and TRBJ1-4; D gene ambiguous. The germline V gene encodes CDR1 GTSNPN and CDR2 SVGIG (reference sequence). Trimming left V 1 base short and J 0 bases short, with 12 bases between. The CDR3 has 16 amino acids. The CDR3 sequence: CAWSGRLIATNEKLFF. The CDR3 bases are TGTGCCTGGAGTGGACGATTGATTGCAACTAATGAAAAACTGTTTTTT.

This clonotype was detected only a few times. The chain is built from TRBV5-4 and TRBJ2-7; 12 nucleotides align to TRBD2. Germline-derived CDR1 and CDR2 are SGHNT and YYREEE (reference sequence). Trimming took 4 bases from V and 7 from J; bases not matched to a gene: 0. This CDR3 region has 12 residues. The DNA for the CDR3 is TGTGCCAGCAGCACTAGCGGGGGGGAGCAGTACTTC. Its translation is CASSTSGGEQYF.

This clonotype was found a few times. The chain carries TRBV19 and TRBJ2-2; 13 bases align to TRBD2. Per germline, CDR1 LNHDA and CDR2 SQIVND (reference sequence). This CDR3 spans 16 amino acids. Germline trimming cut 5 bases from V and 3 bases from J; bases unmatched to any gene: 3. CDR3 protein: CASSGTSGAHTGELFF. CDR3 coding DNA: TGTGCCAGTAGTGGGACTAGCGGGGCCCACACCGGGGAGCTGTTTTTT.

The chain couples TRBV7-9 to TRBJ2-3, with D unresolved. CDR1 is SEHNR, CDR2 FQNEAQ, per germline (reference sequence). The CDR3 length is 15 residues. V lost 4 bases to trimming and J lost 0 bases, with 11 bases between them. CDR3 loop: CASSSVAKSTDTQYF. CDR3 DNA sequence: TGTGCCAGCAGCTCTGTAGCAAAAAGCACAGATACGCAGTATTTT.

A few counts support this clonotype. The rearrangement uses TRBV13 and TRBJ1-1; D remains unclear. V shed 2 bases and J shed 6 bases, with 13 bases lying between them. CDR1 PRHDT and CDR2 FYEKMQ come from the germline V gene (reference sequence). CDR3 size: 14 residues. The CDR3 spells CASSLNIGKPEAFF. DNA for the CDR3: TGTGCCAGCAGCTTAAACATAGGGAAGCCTGAAGCTTTCTTT. The variable domain in full, with the rest retrieved from reference TRBV13 and TRBJ1-1, is AAGVIQSPRHLIKEKRETATLKCYPIPRHDTVYWYQQGPGQDPQFLISFYEKMQSDKGSIPDRFSAQQFSDYHSELNMSSLELGDSALYFCASSLNIGKPEAFFGQGTRLTVV.

This clonotype showed up many times. V and J are TRBV3-1 and TRBJ2-3; 11 nucleotides line up with TRBD2. Germline-derived CDR1 and CDR2 are LGHDT and YNNKEL (reference sequence). This CDR3 region has 16 residues. The ends lost 4 bases at V and 5 bases at J; junction bases unmatched: 8. In DNA, the CDR3 is TGTGCCAGCAGCCCGCTGGGGACTAGCGGCGGAGATACGCAGTATTTT. The encoded protein is CASSPLGTSGGDTQYF.

This clonotype has a count of ten or more. V usage is TRBV30 and J usage is TRBJ2-2, with D unresolved. The CDR3 runs 16 residues. Germline CDR1 is GTSNPN and CDR2 is SVGIG (reference sequence). Trimming took off 3 bases at V and 4 bases at J, with 18 bases between the two ends. The CDR3 DNA is TGTGCCTGGAGAAGCCAGCGCTTCCGATCCACCGGGGAGCTGTTTTTT. Its translation is CAWRSQRFRSTGELFF.

The rearrangement links TRBV11-2 to TRBJ2-7, with 11 bases identical to TRBD2. Germline values: CDR1 SGHAT, CDR2 FQNNGV. V lost 3 bases, J lost 2 bases, and 6 bases stayed unmatched. The length of the CDR3 is 16 residues. DNA for the CDR3: TGTGCCAGCAGCTTCGCCCCGGGACTAGCGGCCTACGAGCAGTACTTC. Its translation is CASSFAPGLAAYEQYF.

The V gene is TRBV7-3, the J gene TRBJ1-1; tentatively, D is TRBD1 (6 bases). The V gene lost 4 bases and the J gene lost 8 bases, with 14 bases spanning the gap. The germline gives CDR1 SGHTA, CDR2 FQGTGA. There are 13 residues in the CDR3. The CDR3 DNA is TGTGCCAGCAGCTCAAACGGACAGCGCGAAGCTTTCTTT. It encodes CASSSNGQREAFF. The full variable domain, in which reference TRBV7-3 and TRBJ1-1 provide the parts outside the CDR3, is GAGVSQTPSNKVTEKGKYVELRCDPISGHTALYWYRQSLGQGPEFLIYFQGTGAADDSGLPNDRFFAVRPEGSVSTLKIQRTERGDSAVYLCASSSNGQREAFFGQGTRLTVV.